This passage covers 2 T cell receptor beta chains from one sample sequenced in a study of beta chain features in type 1 diabetes. General observations from the study: The study found moderately but significantly shorter TCRB CDR3s in all four CD4+ subsets of Type 1 diabetes patients.

Antigens of these TCRs are unknown. As every portion of the isolated RNA was reverse transcribed, the sequencing read expressed TCRB transcripts. TCRdb's copy holds only in-frame clones and misses some; the assay was immunoSEQ multiplex PCR. The repertoire holds 250,000 to 350,000 clones, approximately 15% seen once, with under 0.02% in the top ten. The sequenced sample consisted of naive CD4+ T cells from blood. The receptors stem from a man under 40 with type 1 diabetes.

In its sample, this clone was seen a few times. The rearrangement joins TRBV19 to TRBJ1-5; tentatively, D is TRBD1 (6 bases). Germline-derived CDR1 and CDR2 are LNHDA and SQIVND (reference sequence). V lost 7 bases and J lost 0, with 16 bases in between. The CDR3 has 16 residues. CDR3 in DNA: TGTGCCAGTACCTCGACAGGCCTTTATAGCAATCAGCCCCAGCATTTT. The encoded protein is CASTSTGLYSNQPQHF.

The chain carries TRBV10-3 and TRBJ2-7; 12 nucleotides agree with TRBD2. The CDR3 runs 14 residues. Germline values: CDR1 ENHRY, CDR2 SYGVKD. V lost 8 bases and J lost 2; bases outside the gene matches: 4. The CDR3 nucleotides are TGTGCCATCCAGACTAGCGGGGGTGCCTACGAGCAGTACTTC. This gives the protein CAIQTSGGAYEQYF.